This is a list of T cell receptor beta chains from one sample in a study of siplizumab effects on memory and regulatory T cells. These receptors have no known antigen. Profiled with immunoSEQ multiplex PCR; TCRdb holds only in-frame clones, not every one. The sample holds approximately 13,000 clones, under 40% seen once. Sequences were obtained from CFSE-low (dividing) CD8+ T cells sorted from an allogeneic mixed lymphocyte reaction. The receptors were sampled from a human donor in good health; the cells came from an allogeneic mixed lymphocyte reaction. Each CDR3 is given with its conserved first and last residue. D genes are given only for firm matches. Clone size, where shown, is once, few, many, or a class for clones that have expanded.

>NA|NA|TRBV5-1|TRBJ2-1|18
TGCGCCAGCAGCCGAAGGCCCACAGGGCCAAGCTCCTACAATGAGCAGTTCTTC
CASSRRPTGPSSYNEQFF
>NA|NA|TRBV7-8|TRBJ1-2|17
TGTGCCAGCAGCACCGAACCTCCGGGGGTAGGGCCCTATGGCTACACCTTC
CASSTEPPGVGPYGYTF
>medium-sized|NA|TRBV7-9|TRBJ1-1|11
TGTGCCAGCAGCTTAAATGGTGAAGCTTTCTTT
CASSLNGEAFF
>NA|TRBD2|TRBV11-2|TRBJ2-5|14
TGTGCCAGCAGCATTCTCGGGGGGCAAGAGACCCAGTACTTC
CASSILGGQETQYF
>few|TRBD2|TRBV27|TRBJ2-7|15
TGTGCCAGCAGACTTGGGACTAGCGGATATTACGAGCAGTACTTC
CASRLGTSGYYEQYF
>few|TRBD2|TRBV14|TRBJ2-1|19
TGTGCCAGCAGCCAAGTACCCGGGGTAGCGGGGGCCCTTTCGGATGAGCAGTTCTTC
CASSQVPGVAGALSDEQFF
>NA|NA|TRBV4-1|TRBJ1-1|13
TGCGCCAGCAGCCAAGTCGGGATCACTGAAGCTTTCTTT
CASSQVGITEAFF
>NA|NA|TRBV6-5|TRBJ2-5|15
TGTGCCAGCAGTTACGCGACTGGGGTCGGGGAGACCCAGTACTTC
CASSYATGVGETQYF
>medium-sized|NA|TRBV29-1|TRBJ2-5|13
TGCAGCTTGCGACTAGTGTATGACGAGACCCAGTACTTC
CSLRLVYDETQYF
>few|NA|TRBV11-3|TRBJ2-5|13
TGTGCCAGCAGCTTAGAGTGGCAAGAGACCCAGTACTTC
CASSLEWQETQYF
>NA|TRBD1|TRBV5-1|TRBJ1-1|14
TGCGCCAGCAGCCTCGGACAGGCTAACACTGAAGCTTTCTTT
CASSLGQANTEAFF
>NA|NA|TRBV27|TRBJ1-2|13
TGTGCCAGCAGTTTAAGACAGGACGATGGCTACACCTTC
CASSLRQDDGYTF
>NA|NA|TRBV6-1|TRBJ1-3|16
TGTGCCAGCAGTGAACCGGCGGGACTTAGAAGAAACACCATATATTTT
CASSEPAGLRRNTIYF
>NA|NA|TRBV27|TRBJ1-5|14
TGTGCCAGCAGTTTAGTTGGAGCCTACCAGCCCCAGCATTTT
CASSLVGAYQPQHF
>few|NA|TRBV27|TRBJ1-2|13
TGTGCCAGCAGTTTAGCAGGGCCCTATGGCTACACCTTC
CASSLAGPYGYTF
>few|TRBD1|TRBV5-4|TRBJ1-1|15
TGTGCCAGCAGCCGGGACCGACAGGGCCTAACTGAAGCTTTCTTT
CASSRDRQGLTEAFF
>NA|NA|TRBV7-9|TRBJ2-5|15
TGTGCCAGCAGCTTAGTAGTCGATTACCAAGAGACCCAGTACTTC
CASSLVVDYQETQYF
>NA|TRBD2|TRBV7-9|TRBJ2-5|17
TGTGCCAGCAGCTTAGGTGCGGGAGGATCCCCCCAAGAGACCCAGTACTTC
CASSLGAGGSPQETQYF
>few|TRBD2|TRBV29-1|TRBJ2-1|15
TGCAGCGTTGAGGGACTAGCGGCTTACTACAATGAGCAGTTCTTC
CSVEGLAAYYNEQFF
>NA|NA|TRBV27|TRBJ2-7|15
TGTGCCGGCAGTTTAGCAGGGCCCAAAAATTACGAGCAGTACTTC
CAGSLAGPKNYEQYF
>NA|NA|TRBV6-5|TRBJ2-2|15
TGTGCCAGCAGTCCCGAACAGGGCTACTACGGGGAGCTGTTTTTT
CASSPEQGYYGELFF
>medium-sized|NA|TRBV7-8|TRBJ2-1|17
TGTGCCAGCAGCTTAGAAAGAACAGGGAATTGGTACAATGAGCAGTTCTTC
CASSLERTGNWYNEQFF
>NA|TRBD1|TRBV27|TRBJ2-7|13
TGTGCCAGCAGTTCCGCAGGGGGCTACGAGCAGTACTTC
CASSSAGGYEQYF
>NA|NA|TRBV4-1|TRBJ2-2|13
TGCGCCAGCAGCCAAGGGTTAGACGGGGAGCTGTTTTTT
CASSQGLDGELFF
>few|NA|TRBV30|TRBJ2-1|15
TGTGCCTGGAGTGTACCGGGGCGAAAGGACAATGAGCAGTTCTTC
CAWSVPGRKDNEQFF
>NA|NA|TRBV11-2|TRBJ1-1|14
TGTGCCAGCAGCTACCTCTCTTTGGGAACTGAAGCTTTCTTT
CASSYLSLGTEAFF
>medium-sized|TRBD2|TRBV7-3|TRBJ2-1|15
TGTGCCAGCAGCTATATAGCGGGGGGGTACAATGAGCAGTTCTTC
CASSYIAGGYNEQFF
>NA|NA|TRBV27|TRBJ1-5|15
TGTGCCAGCAGTTTATTGGGGGTGAAAGGTCAGCCCCAGCATTTT
CASSLLGVKGQPQHF
>NA|TRBD2|TRBV11-3|TRBJ2-1|16
TGTGCCAGCAGCGAGCGGGAGAGGGGCTCCTACAATGAGCAGTTCTTC
CASSERERGSYNEQFF
>NA|NA|TRBV10-3|TRBJ1-1|14
TGTGCCATCAGCGACCCCCGGGACCCGCAGCCCGCTTTCTTT
CAISDPRDPQPAFF
>medium-sized|NA|TRBV30|TRBJ2-7|13
TGTGCCTCCAGCCTCCGATTTTCTTACGAGCAGTACTTC
CASSLRFSYEQYF
>NA|NA|TRBV11-1|TRBJ2-7|12
TGTGCCAGCAGTTCGGGGGCGGACGAGCAGTACTTC
CASSSGADEQYF
>few|NA|TRBV11-2|TRBJ2-5|15
TGTGCCAGCAGATACAGGGCGGCCGGCCAAGAGACCCAGTACTTC
CASRYRAAGQETQYF
>NA|NA|TRBV5-6|TRBJ1-6|12
TGTGCCAGCAGCTTGGGTAATTCACCCCTCCACTTT
CASSLGNSPLHF
>few|NA|TRBV4-1|TRBJ1-1|13
TGCGCCAGCAGCCAAGGAAGGGGCACTGAAGCTTTCTTT
CASSQGRGTEAFF
>NA|NA|TRBV25-1|TRBJ1-1|12
TGTGCCAGCAGTTGGGGAGACACTGAAGCTTTCTTT
CASSWGDTEAFF